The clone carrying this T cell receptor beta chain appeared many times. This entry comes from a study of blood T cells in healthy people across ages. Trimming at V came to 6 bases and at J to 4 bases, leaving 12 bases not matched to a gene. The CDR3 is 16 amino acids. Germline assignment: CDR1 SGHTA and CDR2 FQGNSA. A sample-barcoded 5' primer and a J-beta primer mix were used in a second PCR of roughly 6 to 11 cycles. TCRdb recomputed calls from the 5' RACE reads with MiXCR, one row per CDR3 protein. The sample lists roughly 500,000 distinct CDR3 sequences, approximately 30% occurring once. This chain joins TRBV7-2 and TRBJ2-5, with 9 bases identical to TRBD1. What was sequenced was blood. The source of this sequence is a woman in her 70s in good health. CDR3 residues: CASSPPGQGRRETQYF. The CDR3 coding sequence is TGTGCCAGCAGTCCCCCGGGACAGGGAAGAAGAGAGACCCAGTACTTC.